This T cell receptor beta chain was captured by sequencing in a study of T cell responses to AZD1222 COVID-19 vaccine. Study results and limitations: Mostly white British, mostly female donors; authors suggested clonal diversity may be underestimated. Repertoire collection took place solely once the T cell response had peaked.

Turning to this clone: Its antigen is undetermined.

Here immunoSEQ multiplex PCR was the method, and the copy in TCRdb shows in-frame clones only, minus some. This table has 100,000 to 150,000 clones, about 90% appearing once. V lost 2 bases to trimming and J lost 5 bases, with 12 bases between them. This CDR3 is 14 amino acids long. Germline V gives CDR1 MNHEY, CDR2 SVGAGI. Sequenced here: peripheral blood, sampled 28 days after the second AZD1222 dose. This chain connects TRBV6-5 to TRBJ1-1; D call uncertain. This clonotype was obtained from an adult who received the AZD1222 COVID-19 vaccine. CDR3 residues: CASSYGLWATEAFF. As DNA, the CDR3 is TGTGCCAGCAGTTACGGCTTGTGGGCGACTGAAGCTTTCTTT.